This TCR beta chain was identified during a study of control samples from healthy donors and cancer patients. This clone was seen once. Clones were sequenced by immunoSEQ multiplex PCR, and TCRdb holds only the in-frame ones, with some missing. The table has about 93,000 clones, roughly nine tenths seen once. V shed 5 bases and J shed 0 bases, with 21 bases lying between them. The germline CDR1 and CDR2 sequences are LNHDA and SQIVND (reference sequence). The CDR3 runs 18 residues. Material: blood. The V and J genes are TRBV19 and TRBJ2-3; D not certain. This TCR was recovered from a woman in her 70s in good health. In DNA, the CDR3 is TGTGCCAGTAGTCCACTCTATCGACTCGGCGCTAGCACAGATACGCAGTATTTT. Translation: CASSPLYRLGASTDTQYF.